This T cell receptor beta chain was observed in a study of sequential checkpoint blockade in melanoma. There are 16 residues in the CDR3. Germline V CDR1 and CDR2: SQVTM, ANQGSEA. The ends lost 6 bases at V and 0 bases at J; junction bases unmatched: 7. Indicated treatment: randomized to nivolumab then ipilimumab (arm A) or the reverse (arm B). Measured with immunoSEQ multiplex PCR; TCRdb has only the in-frame clones, and not every one. The table lists around 9,800 clones, roughly 50% of them singletons. Sequenced material: CD8+ T cells sorted from blood (inferred from file names), taken from a patient given nivolumab and ipilimumab in sequence. The clonotype originates from a human donor with melanoma. The chain has TRBV29-1 and TRBJ2-7; the match to TRBD2 covers 14 bases. The CDR3 DNA reads as TGCAGCGTGTTAGGGACTAGCGGGGGCAGCTCCTACGAGCAGTACTTC. This codes for CSVLGTSGGSSYEQYF.